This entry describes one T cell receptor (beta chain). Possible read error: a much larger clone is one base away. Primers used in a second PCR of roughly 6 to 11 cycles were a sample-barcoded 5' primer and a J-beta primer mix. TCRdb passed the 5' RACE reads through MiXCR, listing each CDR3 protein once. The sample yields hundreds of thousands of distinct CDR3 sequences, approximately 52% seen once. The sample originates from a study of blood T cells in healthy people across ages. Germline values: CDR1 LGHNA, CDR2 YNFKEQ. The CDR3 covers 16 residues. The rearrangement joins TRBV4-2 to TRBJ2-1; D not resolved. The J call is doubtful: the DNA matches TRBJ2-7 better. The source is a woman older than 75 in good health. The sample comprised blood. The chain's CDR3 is CASSQATASSYNEQYF. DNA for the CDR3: TGTGCCAGCAGCCAAGCAACAGCGAGCTCCTACAATGAGCAGTACTTC.